Here is one TCR beta chain with its context. This CDR3 comprises 13 residues. In germline, CDR1 is SGHTA, CDR2 FQGNSA. This specimen belongs to a study of human CD8 memory T cell subsets. Construction of TCR beta libraries was accomplished by means of UMI-labeled 5' RACE. In the source study's methods: TCR beta libraries each contained roughly 3,000 to 20,000 functional CDR3 beta clonotypes. TCRdb processed the 5' RACE reads again and assigns one entry to each CDR3 protein, with no DNA. The V and J calls come from TCRdb's annotation, not from the publication. Its clone listing holds about 6,700 distinct CDR3 sequences.

The clonotype comes from a human donor in good health. The V call is TRBV7-2, the J call TRBJ2-7; TCRdb indicates TRBD2, and absent DNA this call remains unverified. Material for sequencing was CD8+ T cells from PBMCs. The CDR3 reads CASRAGGGNEQYF.